This is a list of T cell receptor beta chains from one sample in a study of blood T cell repertoires in COVID-19. Some clones are missing from TCRdb's copy, which holds only in-frame ones; the method was immunoSEQ multiplex PCR. In the table there are about 69,000 clones, approximately 85% of which are singletons. The sequencing sample was made of peripheral blood. Source of these receptors: an elderly man with acute or convalescent COVID-19. Both conserved end residues are part of each CDR3. The D gene is left open where the match is weak. Clone size is stated in some rows and not others, as once, few, many or a class when expanded.

TRBD1,TRBV5-1,TRBJ1-3,once,TGCGCCAGCAGCACGACAGGGTCCTCTGGAAACACCATATATTTT,CASSTTGSSGNTIYF
TRBD1,TRBV4-3,TRBJ1-2,.,TGCGCCAGCAGCCAAGTGGACAGGAACTATGGCTACACCTTC,CASSQVDRNYGYTF
.,TRBV19,TRBJ1-1,.,TGTGCCAGTAAAAATGCGGACTACACTGAAGCTTTCTTT,CASKNADYTEAFF
TRBD1,TRBV18,TRBJ2-3,.,TGTGCCAGCTCTCGTGGGACAGGCAGCACAGATACGCAGTATTTT,CASSRGTGSTDTQYF
TRBD2,TRBV7-9,TRBJ2-5,.,TGTGCCAGCAGCTTGGGTTCTAGCGGCAGAGAAGAGACCCAGTACTTC,CASSLGSSGREETQYF
.,TRBV12-5,TRBJ1-2,few,TGTGCTAGTGGTTTGGACAGGGCGTTATATGGCTACACCTTC,CASGLDRALYGYTF
TRBD2,TRBV3-1/TRBV3-2,TRBJ2-2,once,TGTGCCAGCAGCCAAGATTCTCGCGGGAGAAACACCGGGGAGCTGTTTTTT,CASSQDSRGRNTGELFF
.,TRBV6-2/TRBV6-3,TRBJ1-2,.,TGTGCCAGCAGTAGAGGACAAGATGGCTACACCTTC,CASSRGQDGYTF
.,TRBV18,TRBJ2-7,.,TGTGCCAGCGGGAAACAGGACGGTAACTACGAGCAGTACTTC,CASGKQDGNYEQYF
.,TRBV2,TRBJ1-2,few,TGTGCCAGCAGTGGGGTGGGAGCCCTCTATGGCTACACCTTC,CASSGVGALYGYTF
TRBD1,TRBV7-2,TRBJ2-7,.,TGTGCCAGCAGCGGACAGGGGGGCCCCTACGAGCAGTACTTC,CASSGQGGPYEQYF
TRBD1,TRBV6-5,TRBJ1-4,.,TGTGCCAGCACGCCTCAGGGGGGTGACATTAAACTGTTTTTT,CASTPQGGDIKLFF
TRBD1,TRBV20-1,TRBJ1-2,.,TGCAGTGCTAGTCAGGGGGATATAGTAGGGAACACCTTC,CSASQGDIVGNTF
TRBD1,TRBV25-1,TRBJ2-3,.,TGTGCCAGCAGTCCACCGGGACAGGGGTGGGATACGCAGTATTTT,CASSPPGQGWDTQYF
TRBD1,TRBV7-2,TRBJ2-7,.,TGTGCCAGCAGCTTAATGGGACAGGGCCTGTACGAGCAGTACTTC,CASSLMGQGLYEQYF
TRBD2,TRBV24-1,TRBJ2-1,few,TGTGCCACCAGTTGGACTAGCGGAGGCAGTGAGCAGTTCTTC,CATSWTSGGSEQFF
.,TRBV4-2,TRBJ2-5,.,TGTGCCAGCAGCCAAGAGGCTAGCAGCGAGACCCAGTACTTC,CASSQEASSETQYF
.,TRBV20-1,TRBJ1-4,.,TGCAGTGCTAGTAACCCAGGGCGTAGTGAAAAACTGTTTTTT,CSASNPGRSEKLFF
.,TRBV24-1,TRBJ1-2,.,TGTGCCACCGCAAGAGCCGCCCAGGATGGCTACACCTTC,CATARAAQDGYTF
TRBD1,TRBV6-5,TRBJ1-1,.,TGTGCCAGCAGTTATTCAGGGGGGCGGACTGAAGCTTTCTTT,CASSYSGGRTEAFF
TRBD1,TRBV10-2,TRBJ1-2,once,TGCGCCAGCAGCCAAGCACAGGGGCGGGGATATGGCTACACCTTC,CASSQAQGRGYGYTF
TRBD1,TRBV6-6,TRBJ1-3,.,TGTGCCAGCAGTTATCGGGGACAGAATGACGGAAACACCATATATTTT,CASSYRGQNDGNTIYF
TRBD1,TRBV5-1,TRBJ1-2,.,TGCGCCAGCAGGGACGGGACAGGGGTTCAGGATGGCTACACCTTC,CASRDGTGVQDGYTF
TRBD1,TRBV10-3,TRBJ2-3,.,TGTGCCATCAGTGGGGACAGGGCAGACTTAGATACGCAGTATTTT,CAISGDRADLDTQYF
TRBD1,TRBV6-5,TRBJ1-2,few,TGTGCCAGCAGTTACCAATCAGGGACAGTCCGGTACTACACCTTC,CASSYQSGTVRYYTF
TRBD1,TRBV5-1,TRBJ2-1,.,TGCGCCAGCAGCTGGGACAGGGCTCACTACAATGAGCAGTTCTTC,CASSWDRAHYNEQFF
TRBD1,TRBV18,TRBJ2-1,.,TGTGCCAGCTCACGGGACAGGGGGCCTTACAATGAGCAGTTCTTC,CASSRDRGPYNEQFF
TRBD2,TRBV5-1,TRBJ2-5,.,TGCGCCAGCAGCCAAGGGACTAGCGGGAGTAGACAAGAGACCCAGTACTTC,CASSQGTSGSRQETQYF
.,TRBV7-8,TRBJ2-7,.,TGTGCCAGCAGCCGTTACAGCTCCTACGAGCAGTACTTC,CASSRYSSYEQYF
TRBD1,TRBV10-3,TRBJ1-2,.,TGTGCCATCAGCACCCTAAGGGGGCAGGGGGCCCGGTGCACCTTC,CAISTLRGQGARCTF
.,TRBV6-5,TRBJ1-6,.,TGTGCCAGCAGTTACAATCAGGGCTTGGGTTCACCCCTCCACTTT,CASSYNQGLGSPLHF
TRBD1,TRBV6-2/TRBV6-3,TRBJ1-2,.,TGTGCCAGCAGTTACCCGACAGGGGACCGCTATGGCTACACCTTC,CASSYPTGDRYGYTF
.,TRBV18,TRBJ1-3,.,TGTGCCAGCTCACCCCCGGGTCTCTCTGGAAACACCATATATTTT,CASSPPGLSGNTIYF
TRBD1,TRBV7-6,TRBJ1-6,few,TGTGCCAGCAGCTTATCTGCCGATAACAGGGGGCCTAGCTCCTATAATTCACCCCTCCACTTT,CASSLSADNRGPSSYNSPLHF
.,TRBV7-2,TRBJ2-1,.,TGTGCCAGCAACTACCTGGGTACCTTAGGCGATGAGCAGTTCTTC,CASNYLGTLGDEQFF
.,TRBV3-1/TRBV3-2,TRBJ2-7,.,TGTGCCAGCAGCCAAGCCACGGCTGCCCGCGGGTACGAGCAGTACTTC,CASSQATAARGYEQYF
.,TRBV2,TRBJ1-1,.,TGTGCCAGCGTCCGACAGGTCAGGGCTGAAGCTTTCTTT,CASVRQVRAEAFF
.,TRBV9,TRBJ1-5,.,TGTGCCAGCAGCCCGACTTTAAGTCAGCCCCAGCATTTT,CASSPTLSQPQHF
TRBD1,TRBV6-5,TRBJ2-3,.,TGTGCCACTACAGGGGGCTCGGATACGCAGTATTTT,CATTGGSDTQYF
TRBD2,TRBV5-3,TRBJ2-2,.,TGTGCCAGAAGCCCCGGGACTAGCGGGAGCTCCGGGGAGCTGTTTTTT,CARSPGTSGSSGELFF
TRBD1,TRBV19,TRBJ1-5,.,TGTGCCAGTTCTCGGCCCAGCAGGGGGAATCAGCCCCAGCATTTT,CASSRPSRGNQPQHF
TRBD2,TRBV24-1,TRBJ2-2,.,TGTGCCACCAGTGATCCCGGACTAGCGGGAAACACCGGGGAGCTGTTTTTT,CATSDPGLAGNTGELFF
.,TRBV6-5,TRBJ1-5,.,TGTGCCAGCAGTTATGGGGGGGCAGGCTCTCAGCCCCAGCATTTT,CASSYGGAGSQPQHF
TRBD1,TRBV11-3,TRBJ2-2,.,TGTGCCAGCAGCTTACAAGTTCTAGGGGGCAAAAACACCGGGGAGCTGTTTTTT,CASSLQVLGGKNTGELFF
.,TRBV9,TRBJ1-2,once,TGTGCCAGCAGCGTAAACGGTAACTATGGCTACACCTTC,CASSVNGNYGYTF
TRBD2,TRBV7-9,TRBJ2-7,.,TGTGCCAGCAGCCCCGGGACTAGGGGCTACGAGCAGTACTTC,CASSPGTRGYEQYF
TRBD1,TRBV6-5,TRBJ2-3,once,TGTGCCAGCAGTTCCCGGGACAGGGGGATAGATACGCAGTATTTT,CASSSRDRGIDTQYF
.,TRBV24-1,TRBJ2-1,.,TGTGCCACCAGTGACCCTCGGGGTATAAACACCGGTGAGCAGTTCTTC,CATSDPRGINTGEQFF
TRBD2,TRBV5-1,TRBJ2-3,.,TGCGCCAGCAGCTTGGAGGTGGGAGGGTTCACAGATACGCAGTATTTT,CASSLEVGGFTDTQYF
TRBD1,TRBV2,TRBJ2-5,.,TGTGCCAGCAGTGAAGGAACAGGGGTAGAGACCCAGTACTTC,CASSEGTGVETQYF
.,TRBV5-1,TRBJ2-2,once,TGCGCCAGCAGGGGGGGTACGAACACCGGGGAGCTGTTTTTT,CASRGGTNTGELFF
.,TRBV19,TRBJ1-5,.,TGTGCCAGTAGTTCAGCAGGGATGGGTCAGCCCCAGCATTTT,CASSSAGMGQPQHF
.,TRBV3-1/TRBV3-2,TRBJ1-6,.,TGTGCCAGCAGCCAAGGGACAGCGGTTGAGGAGGTTAATTCACCCCTCCACTTT,CASSQGTAVEEVNSPLHF
.,TRBV6-1,TRBJ1-1,.,TGTGCCAGCAGTGAAGGCAGGGACACTGAAGCTTTCTTT,CASSEGRDTEAFF
.,TRBV11-2,TRBJ1-2,.,TGTGCCAGCAGCTTAGCACAGAATATTGGCTACACCTTC,CASSLAQNIGYTF
.,TRBV6-4,TRBJ2-5,few,TGTGCCAGCAGTGCTTCGGGGAACCCCTCGGAGACCCAGTACTTC,CASSASGNPSETQYF
TRBD2,TRBV30,TRBJ2-4,.,TGTGCCTGGAGCCCAAAACTGGGACTAGCGGGAGCCACCAAGTACTTC,CAWSPKLGLAGATKYF
.,TRBV27,TRBJ2-7,.,TGTGCCAGCAGTTTCACATGGACAGTAGGCTACGAGCAGTACTTC,CASSFTWTVGYEQYF
TRBD1,TRBV5-1,TRBJ2-7,.,TGCGCCAGCAGCTTTCTTCAGGGGGTCTCCTACGAGCAGTACTTC,CASSFLQGVSYEQYF
TRBD2,TRBV9,TRBJ2-5,.,TGTGCCAGCAGCGTAACTAGCGGGAGGCAAGAGACCCAGTACTTC,CASSVTSGRQETQYF